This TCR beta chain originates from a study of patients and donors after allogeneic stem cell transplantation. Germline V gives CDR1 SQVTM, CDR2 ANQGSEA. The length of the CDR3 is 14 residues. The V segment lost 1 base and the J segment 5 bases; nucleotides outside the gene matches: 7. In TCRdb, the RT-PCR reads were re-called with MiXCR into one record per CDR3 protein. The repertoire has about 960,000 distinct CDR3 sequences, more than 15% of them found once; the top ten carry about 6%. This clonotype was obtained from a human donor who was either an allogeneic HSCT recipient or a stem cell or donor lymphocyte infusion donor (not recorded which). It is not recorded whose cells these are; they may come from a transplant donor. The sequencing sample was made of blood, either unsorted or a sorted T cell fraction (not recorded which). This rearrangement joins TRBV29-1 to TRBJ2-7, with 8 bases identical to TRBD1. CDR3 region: CSVEGTGLVNEQYF. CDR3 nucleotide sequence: TGCAGCGTTGAAGGGACAGGGTTGGTCAACGAGCAGTACTTC.